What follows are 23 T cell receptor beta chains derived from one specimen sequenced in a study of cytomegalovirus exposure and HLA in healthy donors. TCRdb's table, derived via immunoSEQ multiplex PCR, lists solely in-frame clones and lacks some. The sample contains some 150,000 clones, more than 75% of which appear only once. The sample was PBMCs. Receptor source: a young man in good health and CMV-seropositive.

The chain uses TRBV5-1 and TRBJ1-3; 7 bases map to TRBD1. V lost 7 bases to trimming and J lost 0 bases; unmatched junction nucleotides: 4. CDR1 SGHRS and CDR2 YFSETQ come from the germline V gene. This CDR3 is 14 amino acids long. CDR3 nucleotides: TGCGCCAGCGGGGACAGCAGCTCTGGAAACACCATATATTTT. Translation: CASGDSSSGNTIYF.

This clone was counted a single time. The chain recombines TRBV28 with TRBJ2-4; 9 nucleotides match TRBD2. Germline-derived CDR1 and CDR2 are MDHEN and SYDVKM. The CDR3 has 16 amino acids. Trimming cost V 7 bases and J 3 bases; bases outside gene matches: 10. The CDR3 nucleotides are TGTGCCAGCACCCGGGCGGGGGGGCCGGGCAAAAACATTCAGTACTTC. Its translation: CASTRAGGPGKNIQYF.

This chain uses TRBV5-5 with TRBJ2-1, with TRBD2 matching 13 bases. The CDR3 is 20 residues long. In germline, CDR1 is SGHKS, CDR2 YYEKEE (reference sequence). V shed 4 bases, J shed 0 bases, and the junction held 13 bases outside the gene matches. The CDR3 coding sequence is TGTGCCAGCAGCCCTACCGAGGGACTAGCGGGGCGGAGCTCCTACAATGAGCAGTTCTTC. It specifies CASSPTEGLAGRSSYNEQFF.

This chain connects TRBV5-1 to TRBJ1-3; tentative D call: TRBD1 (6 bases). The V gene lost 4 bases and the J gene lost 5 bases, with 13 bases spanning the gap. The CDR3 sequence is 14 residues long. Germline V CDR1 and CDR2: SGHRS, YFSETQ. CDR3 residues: CASSPDSNRNTIYF. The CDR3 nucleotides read TGCGCCAGCAGCCCGGACAGTAACCGAAACACCATATATTTT.

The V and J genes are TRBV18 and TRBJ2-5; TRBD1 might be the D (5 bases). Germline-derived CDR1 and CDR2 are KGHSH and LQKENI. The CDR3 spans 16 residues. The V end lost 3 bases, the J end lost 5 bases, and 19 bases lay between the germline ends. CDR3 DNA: TGTGCCAGCTCACCGACCATATTACAGGTTGGGGAGACCCAGTACTTC. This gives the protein CASSPTILQVGETQYF.

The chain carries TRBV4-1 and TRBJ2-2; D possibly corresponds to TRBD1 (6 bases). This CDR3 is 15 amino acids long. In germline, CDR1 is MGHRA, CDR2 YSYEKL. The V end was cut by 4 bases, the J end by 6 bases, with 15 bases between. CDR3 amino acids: CASSPTRAGAGELFF. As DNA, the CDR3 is TGCGCCAGCAGCCCGACCAGGGCAGGGGCCGGGGAGCTGTTTTTT.

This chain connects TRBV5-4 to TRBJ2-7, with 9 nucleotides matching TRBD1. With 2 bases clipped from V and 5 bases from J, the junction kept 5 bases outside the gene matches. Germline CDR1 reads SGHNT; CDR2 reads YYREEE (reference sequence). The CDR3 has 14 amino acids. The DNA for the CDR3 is TGTGCCAGCAGCTTCTGGGACAGGGATCACGAGCAGTACTTC. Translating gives CASSFWDRDHEQYF.

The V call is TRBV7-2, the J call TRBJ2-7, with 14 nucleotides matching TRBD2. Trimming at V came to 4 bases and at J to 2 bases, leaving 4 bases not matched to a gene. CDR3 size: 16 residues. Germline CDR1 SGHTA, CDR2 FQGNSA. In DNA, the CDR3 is TGTGCCAGCAGCTGGGGACTAGCGGGGGCTACCTACGAGCAGTACTTC. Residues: CASSWGLAGATYEQYF.

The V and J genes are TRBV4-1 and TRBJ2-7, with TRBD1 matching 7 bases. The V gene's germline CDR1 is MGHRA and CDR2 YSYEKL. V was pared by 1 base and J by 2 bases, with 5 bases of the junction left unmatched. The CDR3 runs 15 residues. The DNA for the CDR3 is TGCGCCAGCAGCCAAGTCGAGGGGGCAGCCTACGAGCAGTACTTC. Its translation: CASSQVEGAAYEQYF.

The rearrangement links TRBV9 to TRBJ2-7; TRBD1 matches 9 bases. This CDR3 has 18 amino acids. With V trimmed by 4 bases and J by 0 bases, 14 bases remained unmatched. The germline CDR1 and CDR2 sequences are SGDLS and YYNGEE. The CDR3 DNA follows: TGTGCCAGCAGCAGGGGTCTGGTTGGGACAGGGATCTCCTACGAGCAGTACTTC. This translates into CASSRGLVGTGISYEQYF.

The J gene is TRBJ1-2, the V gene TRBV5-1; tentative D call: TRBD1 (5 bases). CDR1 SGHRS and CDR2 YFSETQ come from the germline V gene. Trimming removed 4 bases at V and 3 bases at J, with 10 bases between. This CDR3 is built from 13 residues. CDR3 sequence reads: CASSGGVHYGYTF. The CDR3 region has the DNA TGCGCCAGCAGCGGGGGGGTGCACTATGGCTACACCTTC.

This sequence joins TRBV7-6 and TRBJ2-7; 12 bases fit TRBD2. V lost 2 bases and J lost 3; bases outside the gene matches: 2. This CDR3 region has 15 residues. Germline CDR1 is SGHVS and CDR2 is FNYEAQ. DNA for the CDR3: TGTGCCAGCAGCTTATCTAGCGGGGGGGTCTACGAGCAGTACTTC. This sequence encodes CASSLSSGGVYEQYF.

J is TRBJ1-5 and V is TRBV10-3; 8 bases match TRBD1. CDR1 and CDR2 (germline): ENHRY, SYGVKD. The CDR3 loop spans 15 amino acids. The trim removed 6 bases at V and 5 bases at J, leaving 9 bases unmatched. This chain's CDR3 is CAIRIGQGVDQPQHF. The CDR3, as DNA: TGTGCCATCAGAATCGGACAGGGAGTCGATCAGCCCCAGCATTTT.

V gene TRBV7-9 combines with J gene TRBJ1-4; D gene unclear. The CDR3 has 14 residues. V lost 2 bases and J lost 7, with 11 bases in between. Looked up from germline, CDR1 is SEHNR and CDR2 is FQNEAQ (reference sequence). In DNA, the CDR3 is TGTGCCAGCAGCTTAAACCTGCTCGGTGAAAAACTGTTTTTT. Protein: CASSLNLLGEKLFF.

In nucleotides, the CDR3 is TGTGCCAGCAGGTGGACAGGGGGGGGTTATGGCTACACCTTC. It codes for CASRWTGGGYGYTF. This chain links TRBV6-5 with TRBJ1-2; 10 bases map to TRBD1. There are 14 residues in the CDR3. CDR1 is MNHEY and CDR2 is SVGAGI in the germline V gene. V trimming: 6 bases; J trimming: 5 bases; junction bases outside the gene matches: 6.

In DNA form, the CDR3 reads TGTGCCAGCAGCATTCCACAGGGTTGGGGAGATGAGCAGTTCTTC. This gives the protein CASSIPQGWGDEQFF. This rearrangement joins TRBV7-9 to TRBJ2-1; TRBD1 might be the D (6 bases). This CDR3 comprises 15 residues. Per germline, CDR1 SEHNR and CDR2 FQNEAQ (reference sequence). V was pared by 5 bases and J by 8 bases, with 19 bases between. Based on the CDR3 plus reference TRBV7-9 and TRBJ2-1, the full variable domain is DTGVSQNPRHKITKRGQNVTFRCDPISEHNRLYWYRQTLGQGPEFLTYFQNEAQLEKSRLLSDRFSAERPKGSFSTLEIQRTEQGDSAMYLCASSIPQGWGDEQFFGPGTRLTVL.

CDR3 DNA sequence: TGTGCCAGCAGTTTTAAAAGGGAGTCCTACGAGCAGTACTTC. It is translated as CASSFKRESYEQYF. The chain has TRBV27 and TRBJ2-7, with D tentatively TRBD2 (5 bases). The germline V gene encodes CDR1 MNHEY and CDR2 SMNVEV (reference sequence). Trimming left V 3 bases short and J 1 base short, with 10 bases between. The CDR3 is 14 residues long.

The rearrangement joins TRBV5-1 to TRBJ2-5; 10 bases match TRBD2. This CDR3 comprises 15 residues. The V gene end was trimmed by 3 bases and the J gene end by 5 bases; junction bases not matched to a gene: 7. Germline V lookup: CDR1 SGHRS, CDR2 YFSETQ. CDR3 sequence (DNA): TGCGCCAGCAGCTCCCTAGCGGGGGTGCGGGAGACCCAGTACTTC. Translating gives CASSSLAGVRETQYF.

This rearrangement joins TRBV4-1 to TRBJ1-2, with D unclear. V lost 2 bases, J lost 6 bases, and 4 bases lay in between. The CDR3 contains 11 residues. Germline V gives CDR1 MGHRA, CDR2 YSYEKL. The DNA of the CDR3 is TGCGCCAGCAGCCAATCAGATGGCTACACCTTC. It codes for CASSQSDGYTF.

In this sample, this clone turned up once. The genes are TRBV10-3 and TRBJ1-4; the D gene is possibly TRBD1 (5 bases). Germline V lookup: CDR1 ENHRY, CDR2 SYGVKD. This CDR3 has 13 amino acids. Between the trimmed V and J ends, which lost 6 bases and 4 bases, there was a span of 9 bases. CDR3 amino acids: CAIRGQGNEKLFF. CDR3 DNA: TGTGCCATCAGAGGGCAGGGTAATGAAAAACTGTTTTTT.

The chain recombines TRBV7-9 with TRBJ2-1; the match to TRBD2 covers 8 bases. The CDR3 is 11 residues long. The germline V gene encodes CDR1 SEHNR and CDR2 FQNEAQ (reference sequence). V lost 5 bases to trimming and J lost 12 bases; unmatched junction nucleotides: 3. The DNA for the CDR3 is TGTGCCAGCAGCCCTGCGGGAGGGCAGTTCTTC. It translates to CASSPAGGQFF. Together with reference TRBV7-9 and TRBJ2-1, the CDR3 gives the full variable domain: DTGVSQNPRHKITKRGQNVTFRCDPISEHNRLYWYRQTLGQGPEFLTYFQNEAQLEKSRLLSDRFSAERPKGSFSTLEIQRTEQGDSAMYLCASSPAGGQFFGPGTRLTVL.

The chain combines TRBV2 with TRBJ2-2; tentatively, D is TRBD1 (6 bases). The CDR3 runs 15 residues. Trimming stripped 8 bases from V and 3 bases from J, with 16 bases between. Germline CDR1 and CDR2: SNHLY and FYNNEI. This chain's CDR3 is CASGSRDTDTGELFF. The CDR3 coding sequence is TGTGCCAGCGGGTCCCGGGACACAGACACCGGGGAGCTGTTTTTT. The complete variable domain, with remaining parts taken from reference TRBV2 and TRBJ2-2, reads EPEVTQTPSHQVTQMGQEVILRCVPISNHLYFYWYRQILGQKVEFLVSFYNNEISEKSEIFDDQFSVERPDGSNFTLKIRSTKLEDSAMYFCASGSRDTDTGELFFGEGSRLTVL.

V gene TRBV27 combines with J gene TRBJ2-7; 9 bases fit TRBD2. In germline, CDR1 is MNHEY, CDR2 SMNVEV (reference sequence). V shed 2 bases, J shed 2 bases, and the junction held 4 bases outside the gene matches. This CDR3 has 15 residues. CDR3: CASSLTLAGTYEQYF. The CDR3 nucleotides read TGTGCCAGCAGTTTAACCCTAGCGGGGACCTACGAGCAGTACTTC.